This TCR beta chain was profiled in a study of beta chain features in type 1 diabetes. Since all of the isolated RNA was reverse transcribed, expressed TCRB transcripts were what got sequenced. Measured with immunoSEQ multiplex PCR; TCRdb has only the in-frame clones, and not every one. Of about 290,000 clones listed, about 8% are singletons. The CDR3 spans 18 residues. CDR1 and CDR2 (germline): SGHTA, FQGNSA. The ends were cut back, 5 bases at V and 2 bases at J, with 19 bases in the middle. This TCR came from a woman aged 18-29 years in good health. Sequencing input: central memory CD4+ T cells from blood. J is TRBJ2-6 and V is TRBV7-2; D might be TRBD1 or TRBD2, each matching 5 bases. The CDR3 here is CASSPRRSGTTGANVLTF. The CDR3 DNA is TGTGCCAGCAGCCCCAGACGATCGGGGACGACTGGGGCCAACGTCCTGACTTTC.